This is a list of T cell receptor beta chains from one sample in a study of blood T cell repertoires in COVID-19. Here immunoSEQ multiplex PCR was the method, and the copy in TCRdb shows in-frame clones only, minus some. The table shows a few hundred thousand clones, with approximately 85% occurring only once. What was sequenced was peripheral blood. These receptors were collected from a human donor in a cohort sampled during active COVID-19. Each CDR3 is given with its conserved first and last residue. The D gene is left open where the match is weak. Clone size is stated in some rows and not others, as once, few, many or a class when expanded.

J | D | size | V | CDR3 | DNA
TRBJ1-5 | TRBD1 | NA | TRBV7-8 | CASSLTAGGARGVLQPQHF | TGTGCCAGCAGCTTAACAGCAGGGGGCGCTAGAGGGGTCCTTCAGCCCCAGCATTTT
TRBJ1-2 | NA | NA | TRBV5-6 | CASSPGTRWGGYTF | TGTGCCAGCAGCCCCGGGACAAGGTGGGGGGGCTACACCTTC
TRBJ1-2 | NA | NA | TRBV24-1 | CATSEGGYGYTF | TGTGCCACCAGTGAAGGGGGCTATGGCTACACCTTC
TRBJ2-3 | TRBD1 | NA | TRBV6-4 | CASSDSGQGSDTQYF | TGTGCCAGCAGTGACTCGGGACAGGGGTCAGATACGCAGTATTTT
TRBJ1-5 | NA | NA | TRBV21-1 | CASSKKRDPGQGLSNQPQHF | TGTGCCAGCAGCAAAAAAAGGGATCCGGGACAGGGGCTTAGCAATCAGCCCCAGCATTTT
TRBJ2-2 | NA | NA | TRBV12-3/TRBV12-4 | CASSFGWHGELFF | TGTGCCAGCAGTTTCGGGTGGCACGGGGAGCTGTTTTTT
TRBJ2-5 | NA | NA | TRBV6-5 | CASREETQYF | TGTGCCAGCAGGGAGGAGACCCAGTACTTC
TRBJ2-7 | NA | NA | TRBV27 | CASSLQGASYEQYF | TGTGCCAGCAGTTTACAGGGCGCTTCCTACGAGCAGTACTTC
TRBJ1-2 | TRBD1 | NA | TRBV6-1 | CASSEAWSGGSGYTF | TGTGCCAGCAGTGAAGCTTGGTCAGGGGGGTCTGGCTACACCTTC
TRBJ2-1 | TRBD2 | NA | TRBV7-3 | CASSYLGTSGGAGHNEQFF | TGTGCCAGCAGCTATCTCGGGACTAGCGGGGGGGCTGGTCACAATGAGCAGTTCTTC
TRBJ2-3 | TRBD2 | NA | TRBV12-3/TRBV12-4 | CASSLVSAGGSYF | TGTGCCAGCAGTTTAGTATCAGCGGGGGGTTCATATTTT
TRBJ2-7 | NA | NA | TRBV9 | CASSAGYEQYF | TGTGCCAGCAGCGCGGGCTACGAGCAGTACTTC
TRBJ2-5 | TRBD2 | NA | TRBV19 | CASSPPPASGVETQYF | TGTGCCAGTAGCCCACCGCCGGCTAGCGGGGTGGAAACCCAGTACTTC
TRBJ1-6 | NA | NA | TRBV19 | CASSPGLYNSPLHF | TGTGCCAGTAGCCCGGGACTGTATAATTCACCCCTCCACTTT
TRBJ1-2 | NA | NA | TRBV30 | CAWNSIRRSGGSGYTF | TGTGCCTGGAATTCGATCCGGCGTTCCGGCGGTAGTGGCTACACCTTC
TRBJ2-2 | TRBD2 | NA | TRBV12-3/TRBV12-4 | CASSLTGGGELFF | TGTGCCAGCAGTTTAACGGGGGGCGGGGAGCTGTTTTTT
TRBJ2-4 | TRBD2 | NA | TRBV18 | CASSPATSGVQYF | TGTGCCAGCTCACCCGCGACTAGCGGGGTTCAGTACTTC
TRBJ1-1 | NA | few | TRBV20-1 | CSARQEGAFF | TGCAGTGCTAGGCAGGAGGGGGCTTTCTTT
TRBJ1-6 | NA | once | TRBV19 | CASSIPKYNSPLHF | TGTGCCAGTAGTATTCCCAAATATAATTCACCCCTCCACTTT
TRBJ1-2 | TRBD1 | NA | TRBV14 | CASSPQDRGLDGYTF | TGTGCCAGCAGCCCCCAGGACAGGGGGCTGGATGGCTACACCTTC
TRBJ2-1 | NA | NA | TRBV6-4 | CASSDSETEGAWNEQFF | TGTGCCAGCAGTGACTCGGAGACAGAAGGGGCTTGGAATGAGCAGTTCTTC
TRBJ2-3 | TRBD2 | once | TRBV10-2 | CASSESKAGVLWDTQYF | TGCGCCAGCAGTGAGTCGAAGGCGGGGGTCCTCTGGGATACGCAGTATTTT
TRBJ1-2 | TRBD1 | NA | TRBV12-3/TRBV12-4 | CASNYRGLGYTF | TGTGCCAGCAATTACAGGGGGCTTGGCTACACCTTC
TRBJ1-2 | NA | NA | TRBV6-5 | CASNPDRSGYTF | TGTGCCAGCAACCCGGACAGAAGTGGCTACACCTTC
TRBJ2-3 | TRBD2 | NA | TRBV13 | CASSLAGVTTDTQYF | TGTGCCAGCAGCTTGGCGGGAGTTACCACAGATACGCAGTATTTT
TRBJ1-5 | NA | NA | TRBV30 | CAWSVHGNQPQHF | TGTGCCTGGAGTGTTCACGGGAATCAGCCCCAGCATTTT
TRBJ2-3 | NA | few | TRBV5-1 | CASSSNSPPGDTQYF | TGCGCCAGCAGCTCCAACTCTCCACCCGGGGATACGCAGTATTTT
TRBJ2-1 | TRBD2 | NA | TRBV6-1 | CASSEGRTSGHFYNEQFF | TGTGCCAGCAGCGAAGGCCGGACTAGCGGACACTTCTACAATGAGCAGTTCTTC
TRBJ2-7 | NA | few | TRBV12-3/TRBV12-4 | CASSSDFSYEQYF | TGTGCCAGCAGTTCCGACTTTTCCTACGAGCAGTACTTC
TRBJ1-2 | NA | NA | TRBV12-3/TRBV12-4 | CASRKGANYGYTF | TGTGCCAGCCGGAAGGGGGCTAACTATGGCTACACCTTC
TRBJ2-5 | TRBD2 | NA | TRBV4-2 | CASSQAVTSGGKTQYF | TGTGCCAGCAGCCAAGCCGTGACTAGCGGGGGGAAGACCCAGTACTTC
TRBJ2-7 | NA | NA | TRBV2 | CASSDRGFFNEQYF | TGTGCCAGCAGTGACAGGGGTTTCTTCAACGAGCAGTACTTC
TRBJ2-7 | NA | NA | TRBV5-1 | CASSQGNRGSYEQYF | TGCGCCAGCAGTCAGGGGAATAGAGGGTCCTACGAGCAGTACTTC
TRBJ1-4 | NA | NA | TRBV30 | CAWSQGEKLFF | TGTGCCTGGTCTCAGGGGGAAAAACTGTTTTTT
TRBJ2-7 | NA | NA | TRBV30 | CAWSVGGDAYEQYF | TGTGCCTGGAGTGTAGGAGGGGATGCCTACGAGCAGTACTTC
TRBJ1-3 | NA | NA | TRBV6-5 | CASSYSRDSGNTIYF | TGTGCCAGCAGTTACTCGCGAGACTCTGGAAACACCATATATTTT
TRBJ1-1 | NA | NA | TRBV6-5 | CASSYGFNLNTEAFF | TGTGCCAGCAGTTACGGCTTTAACCTGAACACTGAAGCTTTCTTT
TRBJ2-1 | TRBD2 | NA | TRBV6-5 | CASSLAGGLRVNEQFF | TGTGCCAGCAGTTTAGCGGGGGGGCTTCGGGTGAATGAGCAGTTCTTC
TRBJ2-2 | NA | NA | TRBV19 | CASRPGQRPNTGELFF | TGTGCCAGTAGGCCGGGACAAAGGCCGAACACCGGGGAGCTGTTTTTT
TRBJ2-5 | TRBD2 | NA | TRBV28 | CASRLPLAGGSGETQYF | TGTGCCAGCAGATTACCCCTAGCGGGGGGGAGCGGTGAGACCCAGTACTTC
TRBJ1-5 | NA | NA | TRBV19 | CASSIVTDNQPQHF | TGTGCCAGTAGTATTGTGACAGATAATCAGCCCCAGCATTTT
TRBJ2-7 | NA | NA | TRBV5-1 | CASSSAGASYEQYF | TGCGCCAGCAGCTCTGCGGGGGCCTCCTACGAGCAGTACTTC